What follows are 14 T cell receptor beta chains derived from one specimen sequenced in a study of T-cell memory formation after mild COVID-19. TCRdb reprocessed the 5' RACE reads via MiXCR and lists one record per CDR3 protein. The table records about 160,000 distinct CDR3 sequences, 31% of them present only once. Sequencing used PBMCs or a T cell subset sorted from them (not recorded which). The receptor source for this set is an adult woman who had mild COVID-19 (a few samples of this study predate the infection). Cell type and time point are not known.

CDR3 DNA: TGCAGTGCTTCTACTAGCGGGATAAAGTACAATGAGCAGTTCTTC. Translated: CSASTSGIKYNEQFF. This sequence joins TRBV20-1 and TRBJ2-1; the match to TRBD2 covers 10 bases. Trimming at V came to 5 bases and at J to 4 bases, leaving 8 bases not matched to a gene. The CDR3 spans 15 residues. Germline CDR1 reads DFQATT; CDR2 reads SNEGSKA (reference sequence).

This clonotype was observed a handful of times. V is TRBV7-2 and J is TRBJ1-6; 7 positions match TRBD1. This CDR3 has 14 residues. In germline, CDR1 is SGHTA, CDR2 FQGNSA. Germline trimming cut 5 bases from V and 10 bases from J; bases unmatched to any gene: 8. This CDR3 reads CASSATTGQSPLHF. CDR3 nucleotide sequence: TGTGCCAGCAGCGCCACGACAGGGCAATCACCCCTCCACTTT.

This chain connects TRBV20-1 to TRBJ1-5; 8 bases align to TRBD1. The V segment lost 6 bases and the J segment 7 bases; nucleotides outside the gene matches: 11. There are 14 residues in the CDR3. Germline CDR1 DFQATT, CDR2 SNEGSKA (reference sequence). CDR3 sequence: CSAPGTGRAQPQHF. Written as DNA, the CDR3 is TGCAGTGCGCCCGGGACAGGTAGAGCGCAGCCCCAGCATTTT.

The genes are TRBV25-1 and TRBJ1-4; 9 bases align to TRBD1. The CDR3 covers 13 residues. J lost 8 bases, V lost 8 bases, and 6 bases had no gene match. Germline-derived CDR1 and CDR2 are MGHDK and SYGVNS. The CDR3 coding sequence is TGTGCCAGCGCCGGGACAGGGTGGGAAAAACTGTTTTTT. It codes for CASAGTGWEKLFF.

The chain couples TRBV6-5 to TRBJ1-1, with 7 positions matching TRBD1. The CDR3 runs to 14 residues. Germline-derived CDR1 and CDR2 are MNHEY and SVGAGI. V was clipped by 7 bases and J by 4 bases; unmatched bases: 9. CDR3 bases: TGTGCCAGCATCCTACACAGGGGCGGCACTGAAGCTTTCTTT. This encodes CASILHRGGTEAFF.

This clonotype was counted only a few times. This rearrangement joins TRBV7-9 to TRBJ2-3; D uncertain. The CDR3 spans 12 residues. Looked up from germline, CDR1 is SEHNR and CDR2 is FQNEAQ (reference sequence). Trimming cost V 3 bases and J 4 bases, with 5 bases left between them. The CDR3 nucleotides read TGTGCCAGCAGCTTTGATGCAGATACGCAGTATTTT. This encodes CASSFDADTQYF.

CDR3 nucleotides: TGTGCCAGCAGTTTCGTAGCGGGGGACACCGGGGAGCTGTTTTTT. Translation gives CASSFVAGDTGELFF. The chain links TRBV6-2 or TRBV6-3 to TRBJ2-2, with TRBD2 matching 9 bases. The J segment lost 3 bases and the V segment lost 4 bases, leaving 3 bases of the junction unmatched. This CDR3 region has 15 residues. Germline V gene data show CDR1 as MNHEY and CDR2 as SVGEGT.

The V gene is TRBV12-3 or TRBV12-4, the J gene TRBJ1-5; no firm D call. Trimming removed 5 bases at V and 9 bases at J, with 11 bases between. The CDR3 contains 12 residues. The chain's CDR3 is CASSPPGRPQHF. The CDR3 coding sequence is TGTGCCAGCAGTCCCCCCGGGAGGCCCCAGCATTTT.

The chain links TRBV20-1 to TRBJ2-7; 7 bases are shared with TRBD1. V lost 5 bases, J lost 1 base, and 8 bases stayed unmatched. The CDR3 sequence is 14 residues long. Germline V gene lookup returns CDR1 DFQATT and CDR2 SNEGSKA (reference sequence). CDR3 region: CSAPHDRVSYEQYF. The DNA of the CDR3 is TGCAGTGCTCCGCATGACAGGGTTTCCTACGAGCAGTACTTC.

This clonotype has just a few counts. The chain is built from TRBV7-3 and TRBJ2-1; D ambiguous. The V gene lost 5 bases and the J gene lost 4 bases, with 9 bases spanning the gap. Germline V gives CDR1 SGHTA, CDR2 FQGTGA. The CDR3 totals 13 residues. The DNA for the CDR3 is TGTGCCAGCAGCGCCTTAGGGTACAATGAGCAGTTCTTC. This sequence encodes CASSALGYNEQFF.

The rearrangement joins TRBV18 to TRBJ2-1; 8 nucleotides line up with TRBD2. CDR1 and CDR2 from the germline V gene are KGHSH and LQKENI. This CDR3 has 16 residues. V lost 4 bases and J lost 8; bases outside the gene matches: 13. CDR3 region: CASSRSGLGLIDEQFF. The CDR3 nucleotides read TGTGCCAGCTCACGTTCGGGACTAGGGCTAATTGATGAGCAGTTCTTC.

This clonotype was counted only a few times. This chain connects TRBV11-2 to TRBJ2-3; 8 bases agree with TRBD1. J was trimmed by 5 bases and V by 6 bases; bases with no gene match: 10. Germline V lookup: CDR1 SGHAT, CDR2 FQNNGV. The CDR3 totals 15 residues. The CDR3 loop reads CASSWAGGAEDTQYF. In nucleotides, the CDR3 is TGTGCCAGCAGTTGGGCAGGGGGCGCGGAAGATACGCAGTATTTT.

The gene calls are TRBV6-5 and TRBJ2-7; D may be TRBD2 (5 bases). CDR3 length equals 12 residues. V was trimmed by 2 bases and J by 6 bases, leaving 8 bases between them. Looked up from germline, CDR1 is MNHEY and CDR2 is SVGAGI. CDR3 DNA sequence: TGTGCCAGCAGTTACACCCGGGGCGAGCAGTACTTC. This sequence encodes CASSYTRGEQYF.

This clonotype has just a few counts. The gene calls are TRBV2 and TRBJ1-1; no reliable D call. Germline CDR1 is SNHLY and CDR2 is FYNNEI. The CDR3 is made up of 12 amino acids. Deletions cut 7 bases from V and 5 bases from J, with 11 bases between. The CDR3 nucleotides read TGTGCCAGCAATAGGGATTTTACTGAAGCTTTCTTT. It encodes CASNRDFTEAFF.